Sequencing of this T cell receptor beta chain was carried out in a study of shared clonotypes between healthy human individuals. The germline V gene has CDR1 ENHRY and CDR2 SYGVKD. J lost 2 bases, V lost 8 bases, and 6 bases had no gene match. There are 15 residues in the CDR3. The healthy adult donors were HIV-negative and reported no recent acute infections or vaccinations. Genomic DNA for unsorted samples was obtained from about 90 million PBMCs. TCRdb's copy holds only in-frame clones and misses some; the assay was immunoSEQ multiplex PCR. There are 490,000 or so clones in the sample; 79% occur only once, and 12% lies in the top ten.

Sequenced input: PBMCs. This receptor was identified in a woman in her forties in good health. Some clones in this sample may be carry-over from other donors' samples. This chain links TRBV10-3 with TRBJ2-2, with TRBD1 identical over 9 bases. CDR3 nucleotides: TGTGCCATCTGGACGGGACAGGGAAACACCGGGGAGCTGTTTTTT. This translates into CAIWTGQGNTGELFF.